Listed below are T cell receptor beta chains from one sample, sequenced in a study of shared clonotypes between healthy human individuals. Produced via immunoSEQ multiplex PCR; TCRdb's table is partial and in-frame only. The repertoire holds more than 1,200,000 clones, with around 98.5% as singletons. Material for sequencing was naive CD4+ T cells sorted from blood. All receptors come from a man aged 30 to 39 in good health. CDR3s include the opening cysteine and the closing phenylalanine or tryptophan. The D gene is left open where the match is weak.

v_gene: TRBV27; d_gene: NA; j_gene: TRBJ2-5; CDR3nt: TGTGCCAGCAGTTTAGCGGGACTCAGGAAGGAGACCCAGTACTTC; CDR3aa: CASSLAGLRKETQYF
v_gene: TRBV6-6; d_gene: NA; j_gene: TRBJ1-3; CDR3nt: TGTGCCAGCAGTTCCGAGGCGGGAAACACCATATATTTT; CDR3aa: CASSSEAGNTIYF
v_gene: TRBV5-1; d_gene: TRBD1; j_gene: TRBJ2-7; CDR3nt: TGCGCCAGCAGCTTGGGGACAGGGGGGAACGAGCAGTACTTC; CDR3aa: CASSLGTGGNEQYF
v_gene: TRBV18; d_gene: NA; j_gene: TRBJ1-5; CDR3nt: TGTGCCAGCTCACCCCTCAATCAGCCCCAGCATTTT; CDR3aa: CASSPLNQPQHF
v_gene: TRBV11-2; d_gene: TRBD2; j_gene: TRBJ2-7; CDR3nt: TGTGCCAGCAACAATGGACTAGCGGGAGGAGAGCAGTACTTC; CDR3aa: CASNNGLAGGEQYF
v_gene: TRBV6-4; d_gene: TRBD1; j_gene: TRBJ1-2; CDR3nt: TGTGCCAGCAGCCTGGGACAGAACTATGGCTACACCTTC; CDR3aa: CASSLGQNYGYTF
v_gene: TRBV6-5; d_gene: TRBD2; j_gene: TRBJ2-3; CDR3nt: TGTGCCAGCAGTCGACTAGCGGGCACAGATACGCAGTATTTT; CDR3aa: CASSRLAGTDTQYF
v_gene: TRBV11-2; d_gene: NA; j_gene: TRBJ2-7; CDR3nt: TGTGCCAGCAGCCCCGCCGGGACTCCCTCCTACGAGCAGTACTTC; CDR3aa: CASSPAGTPSYEQYF
v_gene: TRBV5-8; d_gene: TRBD1; j_gene: TRBJ1-2; CDR3nt: TGTGCCAGCAGCCCCGGGACAGGGGGCTATGGCTACACCTTC; CDR3aa: CASSPGTGGYGYTF
v_gene: TRBV10-1; d_gene: NA; j_gene: TRBJ2-5; CDR3nt: TGCGCCAGCAGTGAAGGGCAACAAGAGACCCAGTACTTC; CDR3aa: CASSEGQQETQYF
v_gene: TRBV7-9; d_gene: NA; j_gene: TRBJ2-7; CDR3nt: TGTGCCAGCAGCTTTGGTCCCTCTAGGGCCGAGCAGTACTTC; CDR3aa: CASSFGPSRAEQYF
v_gene: TRBV25-1; d_gene: NA; j_gene: TRBJ1-1; CDR3nt: TGTGCCAGCAGTGACGGTGTCAGGCGGAACACTGAAGCTTTCTTT; CDR3aa: CASSDGVRRNTEAFF
v_gene: TRBV6-1; d_gene: TRBD2; j_gene: TRBJ2-1; CDR3nt: TGTGCCAGCAGTGAATCGGGTCGTGGGACTAGCCTGCTCTTC; CDR3aa: CASSESGRGTSLLF
v_gene: TRBV4-1; d_gene: NA; j_gene: TRBJ1-1; CDR3nt: TGCGCCAGCAGCCGCAGGATTGAGGCTGGGGGATGGAACACTGAAGCTTTCTTT; CDR3aa: CASSRRIEAGGWNTEAFF
v_gene: TRBV27; d_gene: NA; j_gene: TRBJ1-5; CDR3nt: TGTGCCAGCAGTTTAAAGGGGGGCTATCAGCCCCAGCATTTT; CDR3aa: CASSLKGGYQPQHF
v_gene: TRBV28; d_gene: TRBD1; j_gene: TRBJ2-2; CDR3nt: TGTGCCAGCAGTTTTTTGGGACAGGGTGGTAACACCGGGGAGCTGTTTTTT; CDR3aa: CASSFLGQGGNTGELFF
v_gene: TRBV28; d_gene: TRBD2; j_gene: TRBJ2-2; CDR3nt: TGTGCCAGCAGTTCGGCGGGGGACGGGGAGCTGTTTTTT; CDR3aa: CASSSAGDGELFF
v_gene: TRBV18; d_gene: NA; j_gene: TRBJ1-2; CDR3nt: TGTGCCAGCTCACCCCGACGGGGGCTCTATGGCTACACCTTC; CDR3aa: CASSPRRGLYGYTF
v_gene: TRBV29-1; d_gene: NA; j_gene: TRBJ2-7; CDR3nt: TGCAGCGTCCGGACAGCTTACTCCTACGAGCAGTACTTC; CDR3aa: CSVRTAYSYEQYF
v_gene: TRBV5-1; d_gene: NA; j_gene: TRBJ2-2; CDR3nt: TGCGCCAGCAGCTTGGCGGGACCCGGGGAGCTGTTTTTT; CDR3aa: CASSLAGPGELFF
v_gene: TRBV28; d_gene: NA; j_gene: TRBJ2-5; CDR3nt: TGTGCCAGCAAAGGAGGAGGGGACCAAGAGACCCAGTACTTC; CDR3aa: CASKGGGDQETQYF
v_gene: TRBV29-1; d_gene: NA; j_gene: TRBJ2-1; CDR3nt: TGCAGCGTTGATAGGGTGGTAGGGGGTAATGAGCAGTTCTTC; CDR3aa: CSVDRVVGGNEQFF
v_gene: TRBV10-2; d_gene: NA; j_gene: TRBJ2-7; CDR3nt: TGCGCCAGCCTTCAAACCTACGAGCAGTACTTC; CDR3aa: CASLQTYEQYF
v_gene: TRBV6-1; d_gene: TRBD1; j_gene: TRBJ1-1; CDR3nt: TGTGCCAGCAGTGCCGGACAGGGTGGCACTGAAGCTTTCTTT; CDR3aa: CASSAGQGGTEAFF
v_gene: TRBV11-3; d_gene: NA; j_gene: TRBJ2-3; CDR3nt: TGTGCCAGCAGCCATTCAGGCGACCGCACAGATACGCAGTATTTT; CDR3aa: CASSHSGDRTDTQYF
v_gene: TRBV19; d_gene: TRBD1; j_gene: TRBJ1-5; CDR3nt: TGTGCCAGTAGTATACGATCGACAGGGAATTTGGGAAATCAGCCCCAGCATTTT; CDR3aa: CASSIRSTGNLGNQPQHF
v_gene: TRBV5-1; d_gene: NA; j_gene: TRBJ2-3; CDR3nt: TGCGCCAGCAGCTTAGAACAGGCTGGGGATACGCAGTATTTT; CDR3aa: CASSLEQAGDTQYF
v_gene: TRBV25-1; d_gene: NA; j_gene: TRBJ2-1; CDR3nt: TGTGCCAGCAGTGTACACAGCGACAATGAGCAGTTCTTC; CDR3aa: CASSVHSDNEQFF
v_gene: TRBV11-3; d_gene: NA; j_gene: TRBJ2-1; CDR3nt: TGTGCCAGCAGCGGCCGATGGGGCGATGAGCAGTTCTTC; CDR3aa: CASSGRWGDEQFF
v_gene: TRBV11-2; d_gene: TRBD2; j_gene: TRBJ2-3; CDR3nt: TGTGCCAGCAGCCGTACTAGCGGCACAGATACGCAGTATTTT; CDR3aa: CASSRTSGTDTQYF
v_gene: TRBV10-3; d_gene: TRBD2; j_gene: TRBJ2-1; CDR3nt: TGTGCCATCAGCCGGGCAGCGGGAGGCGGTAATGAGCAGTTCTTC; CDR3aa: CAISRAAGGGNEQFF